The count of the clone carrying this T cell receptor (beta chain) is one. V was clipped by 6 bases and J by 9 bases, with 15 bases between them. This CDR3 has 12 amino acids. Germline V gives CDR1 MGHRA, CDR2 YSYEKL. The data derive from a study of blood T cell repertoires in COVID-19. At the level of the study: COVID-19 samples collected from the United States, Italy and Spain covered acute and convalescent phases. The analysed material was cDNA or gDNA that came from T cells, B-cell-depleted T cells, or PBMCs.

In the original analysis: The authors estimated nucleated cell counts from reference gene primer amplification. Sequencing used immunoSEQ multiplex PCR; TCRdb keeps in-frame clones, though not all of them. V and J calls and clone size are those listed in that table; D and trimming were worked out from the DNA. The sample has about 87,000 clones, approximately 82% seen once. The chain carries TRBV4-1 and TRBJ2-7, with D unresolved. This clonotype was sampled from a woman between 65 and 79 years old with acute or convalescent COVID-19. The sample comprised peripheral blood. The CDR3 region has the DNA TGCGCCAGCAGAGCACAGAATTTTAGGCAGTACTTC. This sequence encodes CASRAQNFRQYF.